What follows is one T cell receptor beta chain and its context. Its matching antigen is unknown. This sample was taken from a study of T cell responses to AZD1222 COVID-19 vaccine. Overall study: Analyses pooled second doses at about 4 or about 12 weeks.

The data were produced by immunoSEQ multiplex PCR, yet TCRdb's version contains in-frame clones alone and is incomplete. The table lists approximately 180,000 clones, about 90% of them singletons, with around 5.8% in the top ten. The J segment lost 4 bases and the V segment lost 3 bases, leaving 5 bases of the junction unmatched. CDR1 SGHTA and CDR2 FQGNSA come from the germline V gene. The CDR3 totals 17 residues. Notes on the study in general: AZD1222 recipients seropositive at baseline numbered only 6 or 7. Elevations in Spike-specific TCR breadth and depth followed administration of two AZD1222 doses.

The chain recombines TRBV7-2 with TRBJ2-1, with 14 nucleotides matching TRBD2. The sample consisted of peripheral blood, taken on day 0 of AZD1222 vaccination. The sequence came from an adult in good health. The CDR3 spells CASSLTSGRAGYNEQFF. As DNA, the CDR3 is TGTGCCAGCAGCTTGACTAGCGGGAGGGCGGGATACAATGAGCAGTTCTTC.